This paragraph covers one T cell receptor (beta chain) sequence. Its antigen is not identified. Trimming pared 5 bases from V and 4 bases from J, leaving 10 bases between. The CDR3 contains 13 residues. Germline CDR1 reads SGHVS; CDR2 reads FQNEAQ. Sequenced by immunoSEQ multiplex PCR; TCRdb stores in-frame clones only, minus some. The sample contains 140,000 to 150,000 clones, 85% to 90% of which appear only once. The data were taken from a study of T cell responses to AZD1222 COVID-19 vaccine. Points from the study as a whole: There were mostly white British donors and more females than males, and clonal diversity was possibly underestimated.

The clonotype originates from an adult in good health. The sample in question was peripheral blood, obtained on day 0 of AZD1222 vaccination. The V and J genes are TRBV7-8 and TRBJ2-3; D gene uncertain. CDR3 loop: CASSPPRSDTQYF. The CDR3 DNA sequence: TGTGCCAGCAGCCCCCCCCGGTCAGATACGCAGTATTTT.